This T cell receptor beta chain was captured in a study of PD-L1 blockade in urothelial cancer. Study in general: After treatment start, blood was analyzed at 3 weeks (second dose) and at 6 weeks. Findings and caveats of the study: It was durable-benefit patients whose tumor-associated blood clones expanded more at 3 weeks.

Diagnoses among patients were locally advanced or metastatic urothelial carcinoma. There are 13 residues in the CDR3. Looked up from germline, CDR1 is SEHNR and CDR2 is FQNEAQ (reference sequence). About this clone: Its target is unknown. A far larger clone is a single base away, which makes a read error likely. Other nucleotide sequences in the sample specify the same CDR3.

Data came from immunoSEQ multiplex PCR; TCRdb stores just in-frame clones and leaves some out. This sample carries some 25,000 clones, roughly 90% of them seen once, and the ten largest clones take around 32%. This sequence joins TRBV7-9 and TRBJ2-7; 7 bases agree with TRBD1. The sequencing used PBMCs, collected around atezolizumab (anti-PD-L1) treatment. The TCR was taken from a man in his 60s with urothelial cancer. In DNA form, the CDR3 reads TGCGCCAGCAGCCAACGGACAGGTCGCGAGCAGTACTTC. This encodes CASSQRTGREQYF. Full variable domain (outside the CDR3, taken from reference TRBV7-9 and TRBJ2-7): DTGVSQNPRHKITKRGQNVTFRCDPISEHNRLYWYRQTLGQGPEFLTYFQNEAQLEKSRLLSDRFSAERPKGSFSTLEIQRTEQGDSAMYLCASSQRTGREQYFGPGTRLTVT.